Presented here are 21 T cell receptor beta chains from one specimen sequenced in a study of Graves' ophthalmopathy and Graves' hyperthyroidism. Amplifying from RNA transcripts, the study obtained TCR beta CDR3 regions. In the first round, RT-PCR was carried out with HTBI primers, and a multiplex PCR formed the second round. TCRdb passed the multiplex PCR reads through MiXCR, listing each CDR3 protein once. The table lists approximately 640,000 distinct CDR3 sequences, over 40% of them singletons. The material sequenced was peripheral blood. The receptor set was obtained from an adult man with Graves' ophthalmopathy.

The genes are TRBV10-3 and TRBJ2-3, with D tentatively TRBD1 or TRBD2 (5 bases each). V shed 4 bases and J shed 6 bases, with 14 bases lying between them. The CDR3 has 14 residues. Germline values: CDR1 ENHRY, CDR2 SYGVKD. The CDR3 region has the DNA TGTGCCATCAGTGTCCGGGACCTCATGGATACGCAGTATTTT. Protein product: CAISVRDLMDTQYF.

The chain carries TRBV29-1 and TRBJ1-1; 7 bases map to TRBD1. Trimming at V came to 7 bases and at J to 0 bases, leaving 8 bases not matched to a gene. Germline-derived CDR1 and CDR2 are SQVTM and ANQGSEA. The CDR3 is made up of 14 amino acids. The CDR3 loop is CSAMTGRMNTEAFF. CDR3 sequence (DNA): TGCAGCGCCATGACAGGGAGAATGAACACTGAAGCTTTCTTT.

In this sample, this clonotype turned up once. This may come from a read error, since a much larger clone is one base off. The chain is built from TRBV20-1 and TRBJ1-2, with 8 bases lining up with TRBD1. Trimming cost V 3 bases and J 4 bases; bases outside gene matches: 4. The V gene's germline CDR1 is DFQATT and CDR2 SNEGSKA (reference sequence). This CDR3 has 13 amino acids. CDR3 residues: CSASDRGGYGYTF. The CDR3 DNA reads as TGCAGTGCTAGTGACAGGGGAGGCTATGGCTACACCTTC.

V usage is TRBV25-1 and J usage is TRBJ1-1, with 11 bases aligning to TRBD1. The CDR3 has 17 residues. The V gene end was trimmed by 7 bases and the J gene end by 1 base; junction bases not matched to a gene: 11. Germline V gives CDR1 MGHDK, CDR2 SYGVNS. This CDR3 reads CASIGGYGTGGNTEAFF. CDR3 DNA sequence: TGTGCCAGCATAGGGGGTTACGGGACAGGGGGGAACACTGAAGCTTTCTTT.

Notes on this clonotype: This may be a read error, as it is one base from a much larger clone. The gene calls are TRBV9 and TRBJ1-3, with D possibly TRBD1 on 5 matching bases. The CDR3 is made up of 14 amino acids. Germline CDR1 is SGDLS and CDR2 is YYNGEE. V was clipped by 0 bases and J by 2 bases, with 6 bases between them. The CDR3 reads CASSVEQAGNTIYF. In DNA form, the CDR3 reads TGTGCCAGCAGCGTAGAACAGGCTGGAAACACCATATATTTT. The full variable domain, its missing parts supplied by reference TRBV9 and TRBJ1-3, is DSGVTQTPKHLITATGQRVTLRCSPRSGDLSVYWYQQSLDQGLQFLIQYYNGEERAKGNILERFSAQQFPDLHSELNLSSLELGDSALYFCASSVEQAGNTIYFGEGSWLTVV.

A remark on this clonotype: A junction end diverges from the germline sequence, so it may reflect a read error. The CDR3 DNA follows: TGTCCCAGCAGCTTAAGGGGTAGCGGCTCCTACGGGCAGTACTTC. It yields the protein CPSSLRGSGSYGQYF. This rearrangement joins TRBV7-2 to TRBJ2-7; D is possibly TRBD2 (6 bases). The CDR3 consists of 15 residues. The germline CDR1 and CDR2 sequences are SGHTA and FQGNSA.

This clonotype appeared many times. The rearrangement uses TRBV15 and TRBJ1-2; 10 nucleotides align to TRBD1. In germline, CDR1 is LNHNV, CDR2 YYDKDF (reference sequence). Trimming took 3 bases from V and 4 from J; bases not matched to a gene: 5. The CDR3 extends over 15 amino acids. The CDR3 sequence: CATSSFRDRGYGYTF. CDR3 nucleotides: TGTGCCACCAGCAGTTTCCGGGACAGGGGCTATGGCTACACCTTC.

This clonotype was recorded many times. A read error may produce the germline difference seen at one junction end. The gene calls are TRBV20-1 and TRBJ1-2; tentative D call: TRBD1 (6 bases). Germline V gives CDR1 DFQATT, CDR2 SNEGSKA (reference sequence). CDR3 length: 15 residues. This CDR3 is CSARDGGRELYGYTF. DNA for the CDR3: TGCAGTGCCAGAGATGGGGGCAGGGAACTCTATGGCTACACCTTC.

The V call is TRBV10-3, the J call TRBJ1-5, with TRBD1 identical over 9 bases. Germline CDR1 is ENHRY and CDR2 is SYGVKD. Trimming at V came to 6 bases and at J to 5 bases, leaving 8 bases not matched to a gene. The CDR3 extends over 15 amino acids. CDR3 in amino acids: CAIRSGDRADQPQHF. Here the CDR3 DNA reads TGTGCCATCAGGTCAGGGGACAGGGCTGATCAGCCCCAGCATTTT.

This clonotype showed up just a few times. The chain uses TRBV9 and TRBJ2-7; D assignment may be TRBD1 or TRBD2 (5 bases each). The CDR3 totals 16 residues. Trimming pared 4 bases from V and 2 bases from J, leaving 19 bases between. CDR1 SGDLS and CDR2 YYNGEE come from the germline V gene. CDR3 DNA sequence: TGTGCCAGCAGCCCCCTGAGGGACGGGTTAACCTACGAGCAGTACTTC. This codes for CASSPLRDGLTYEQYF.

V gene TRBV4-1 combines with J gene TRBJ2-7; D is possibly TRBD2 (7 bases). Germline V gene data show CDR1 as MGHRA and CDR2 as YSYEKL. Between the trimmed V and J ends, which lost 0 bases and 2 bases, there was a span of 20 bases. This CDR3 is 18 amino acids long. The DNA for the CDR3 is TGCGCCAGCAGCCAAGATAGGGGGGGATCTGAGGGAGCCTACGAGCAGTACTTC. Amino acids: CASSQDRGGSEGAYEQYF.

This clonotype was counted only a few times. The chain combines TRBV7-2 with TRBJ2-7; D unresolved. The germline V gene has CDR1 SGHTA and CDR2 FQGNSA. With 6 bases removed from V and 5 bases from J, the gap between germline ends came to 20 bases. There are 15 residues in the CDR3. In DNA, the CDR3 is TGTGCCAGCAGTCAATCCAGGCTAGGACCCCACGAGCAGTACTTC. Translation gives CASSQSRLGPHEQYF.

The V call is TRBV9, the J call TRBJ1-5, with a possible D match to TRBD1 (6 bases). This CDR3 spans 15 amino acids. The V and J ends lost 0 bases and 6 bases respectively, with 13 bases between them. Germline CDR1 reads SGDLS; CDR2 reads YYNGEE. For the CDR3, the DNA is TGTGCCAGCAGCGTAGGGGGGGGCGTTGGTCAGCCCCAGCATTTT. Residues: CASSVGGGVGQPQHF.

This sequence joins TRBV25-1 and TRBJ2-7, with TRBD1 matching 10 bases. There are 15 residues in the CDR3. Germline V gives CDR1 MGHDK, CDR2 SYGVNS. CDR3 residues: CARRDRGTGSYEQYF. DNA for the CDR3: TGTGCTAGACGGGACAGGGGAACCGGGTCCTACGAGCAGTACTTC.

J is TRBJ2-5 and V is TRBV10-3, with D hard to call. The germline V gene encodes CDR1 ENHRY and CDR2 SYGVKD. This CDR3 is 13 amino acids long. V was cut by 6 bases and J by 6 bases, with 14 bases left in between. The CDR3 sequence is CAISDTNQKTQYF. Here the CDR3 DNA reads TGTGCCATCAGCGATACAAACCAGAAGACCCAGTACTTC.

The V gene is TRBV6-5, the J gene TRBJ2-5; TRBD1 aligns across 11 bases. This CDR3 spans 20 amino acids. Looked up from germline, CDR1 is MNHEY and CDR2 is SVGAGI. V lost 6 bases and J lost 1; bases outside the gene matches: 19. This chain's CDR3 is CASSQDLAGQGARRQETQYF. DNA of the CDR3: TGTGCCAGCAGCCAAGATCTTGCTGGACAGGGGGCGCGACGCCAAGAGACCCAGTACTTC.

This clonotype was detected many times. The CDR3 protein is CASTQTGRVGETQYF. Written as DNA, the CDR3 is TGTGCCAGCACCCAGACAGGGAGGGTGGGAGAGACCCAGTACTTC. The chain couples TRBV7-8 to TRBJ2-5; D tentatively reads TRBD1 or TRBD2 (7 bases each). The CDR3 runs 15 residues. Trimming cost V 7 bases and J 4 bases, with 19 bases left between them. Germline V lookup: CDR1 SGHVS, CDR2 FQNEAQ.

The CDR3 sequence is CASSPPGTSGDNEQFF. The CDR3 DNA sequence: TGTGCCAGCAGCCCACCCGGGACTAGCGGAGACAATGAGCAGTTCTTC. J is TRBJ2-5 and V is TRBV9; 11 bases line up with TRBD2. The J call is doubtful: the DNA matches TRBJ2-1 better. Germline-derived CDR1 and CDR2 are SGDLS and YYNGEE. CDR3 size: 16 residues.

This clonotype came up once. This clone may be a read error of a much larger clone one base away. V usage is TRBV7-8 and J usage is TRBJ2-7; TRBD1 aligns across 7 bases. Germline V CDR1 and CDR2: SGHVS, FQNEAQ. After removal of 1 base from V and 5 bases from J, the junction contained 8 bases not matched to a gene. The CDR3 spans 15 residues. CDR3 nucleotide sequence: TGTGCCAGCAGCTTAGAAGGGGGCGTCGCCCACGAGCAGTACTTC. It specifies CASSLEGGVAHEQYF.

CDR3 DNA: TGTGCCAGCGGTCAGGGGTCTAGACAGCCCCAGCATTTT. It codes for CASGQGSRQPQHF. J is TRBJ1-5 and V is TRBV6-6; possible D gene TRBD1, 6 bases. Deletions cut 8 bases from V and 7 bases from J, with 15 bases between. The germline gives CDR1 MNHNY, CDR2 SVGAGI (reference sequence). The CDR3 has 13 residues.

This clonotype was seen once. CDR3 in DNA: TGTGCCAGCAGCTTGGTCCCAGGAGGTCGGACCTATGGCTACACCTTC. Amino acids: CASSLVPGGRTYGYTF. This chain joins TRBV7-9 and TRBJ1-2; D call uncertain. Germline CDR1 and CDR2: SEHNR and FQNEAQ (reference sequence). V lost 3 bases and J lost 4, with 18 bases in between. The CDR3 is 16 amino acids.